One T cell receptor (beta chain) is described in this entry. The source of the sample is a study of blood T cell repertoires in COVID-19. Turning to the study itself: There were acute and convalescent COVID-19 samples, and they came from the United States, Italy and Spain.

Sequencing used immunoSEQ multiplex PCR; TCRdb keeps in-frame clones, though not all of them. The sample holds about 120,000 clones; roughly 80% are singletons and the top ten take about 9.4%. The TCR comes from a human donor in a cohort sampled during active COVID-19. The source material was peripheral blood.

The CDR3 loop is CASSIGGTHASYEQYF. The CDR3 region has the DNA TGTGCCAGTAGTATCGGCGGGACTCATGCCTCCTACGAGCAGTACTTC. The chain uses TRBV19 and TRBJ2-7; D possibly corresponds to TRBD2 (6 bases). The germline V gene encodes CDR1 LNHDA and CDR2 SQIVND (reference sequence). The CDR3 spans 16 residues. Trimming removed 3 bases from V and 0 bases from J, with 15 bases in between.